This record looks at one T cell receptor (beta chain) sequence and its context. Its target antigen remains unknown. The input lacks base qualities; no much larger clone sits a single base away. This sample stems from a study of shared clonotypes between healthy human individuals (dated by TCRdb to 2020 to 2022). About the study as a whole: Two women and a few men aged 18 to 49 years were included in the cohort. Each donor's leukapheresis produced roughly between roughly 0.85 and 10 billion PBMCs. To estimate repertoire size and how much clonotype sharing occurs between individuals, the study deeply sequenced the blood TCR repertoires of about five healthy adults. Libraries were prepared and TCR repertoires were sequenced by different laboratories using diverse techniques, in order to increase sequencing depth and limit assay-specific biases.

Using the deep immunoSEQ assay, multiplex PCR amplified TCR CDR3 regions from genomic DNA. Extracted genomic DNA from each cell subset was distributed evenly across all wells of several immunoSEQ 96-well plates, and each plate was treated as a replicate. For unsorted PBMC, 300 ng genomic DNA, equal to 30,000 or so T cell genomes, was loaded into each replicate PCR. Unsorted PBMC genomic DNA was sequenced across ten immunoSEQ deep assay plates. Purified libraries were measured with a Qubit 3.0 fluorometer, size-checked on a Bioanalyzer 2100, and measured again with the KAPA Library Quantification kit. Each immunoSEQ 96-well plate was sequenced on its own single-read 150-cycle Illumina NextSeq 550 flow cell. In the source study's methods: Because the immunoSEQ output included only junctional sequences and no quality scores, the filtering could not be the same as the filtering used for full-length reads. To assign V/J genes and CDR3, sequences were annotated against IMGT germline references using PyIR, a Python wrapper for IgBLAST v1.9. Reads were filtered out if the reads had weak V/J assignments (E-value above 1e-6), no CDR3, stop codons, out-of-frame junctions, or ambiguous translated residues. V3J clonotypes were defined by identical inferred V gene, J gene, and CDR3 amino acid sequence. Percentage overlap between repertoires was calculated by dividing the number of shared unique clonotypes by the size of the smaller repertoire. RTK rarefaction, the Chao1 estimator, and Recon v2.1 estimates of unobserved clonotypes were used to assess repertoire richness. TCRdb's version of the immuneACCESS table is confined to in-frame rearrangements and falls short of the full clone set. An unresolved V gene accounts for under half of the shortfall where checked; the remainder is of unknown origin. V and J calls and clone size are those listed in that table; D and trimming were worked out from the DNA. The sample records hundreds of thousands of clones, more than 75% of which are singletons. Roughly an eighth of the sample is in the top ten clones.

From cysteine to phenylalanine, the CDR3 is 13 amino acids long. Only the CDR3 portion is preserved as DNA: 39 bases, with reading frame beginning at the first base. Reading the germline V gene gives CDR1 SGHTA and CDR2 FQGNSA. V was cut back by 1 base and J by 7 bases, leaving a gap of 8 bases between them. The donors were healthy, HIV-negative adults with no recently reported acute infections or vaccinations. Every donor was a Caucasian adult living in Nashville, Tennessee, USA. In the unsorted samples, some 94 million PBMCs were counted, and genomic DNA was extracted using the QIAamp DNA Blood Mini kit. Blood was obtained by leukapheresis, after which PBMCs were separated by Ficoll-Histopaque density gradient centrifugation and cryopreserved in liquid nitrogen vapor phase. Study-wide conclusions, independent of this receptor: Only blood was sampled, and tissue TCR repertoires likely differ from those in blood. Pairwise subsampling indicated that sequencing depth was expected to affect the degree of clonotype sharing among donors. The small number of donors limited the genetic and exposure-history diversity represented.

Sequenced material: PBMCs. This TCR was recovered from a woman between 35 and 50 years old in good health. Some clones in this sample may be carry-over from other donors' samples. In this chain, TRBV7-2 is recombined with TRBJ2-1; a tentative D match to TRBD2 spans 5 bases. The nucleotide sequence reads as follows: TGTGCCAGCAGCTTAGTTGGCGGGAATGAGCAGTTCTTC. This codes for CASSLVGGNEQFF.